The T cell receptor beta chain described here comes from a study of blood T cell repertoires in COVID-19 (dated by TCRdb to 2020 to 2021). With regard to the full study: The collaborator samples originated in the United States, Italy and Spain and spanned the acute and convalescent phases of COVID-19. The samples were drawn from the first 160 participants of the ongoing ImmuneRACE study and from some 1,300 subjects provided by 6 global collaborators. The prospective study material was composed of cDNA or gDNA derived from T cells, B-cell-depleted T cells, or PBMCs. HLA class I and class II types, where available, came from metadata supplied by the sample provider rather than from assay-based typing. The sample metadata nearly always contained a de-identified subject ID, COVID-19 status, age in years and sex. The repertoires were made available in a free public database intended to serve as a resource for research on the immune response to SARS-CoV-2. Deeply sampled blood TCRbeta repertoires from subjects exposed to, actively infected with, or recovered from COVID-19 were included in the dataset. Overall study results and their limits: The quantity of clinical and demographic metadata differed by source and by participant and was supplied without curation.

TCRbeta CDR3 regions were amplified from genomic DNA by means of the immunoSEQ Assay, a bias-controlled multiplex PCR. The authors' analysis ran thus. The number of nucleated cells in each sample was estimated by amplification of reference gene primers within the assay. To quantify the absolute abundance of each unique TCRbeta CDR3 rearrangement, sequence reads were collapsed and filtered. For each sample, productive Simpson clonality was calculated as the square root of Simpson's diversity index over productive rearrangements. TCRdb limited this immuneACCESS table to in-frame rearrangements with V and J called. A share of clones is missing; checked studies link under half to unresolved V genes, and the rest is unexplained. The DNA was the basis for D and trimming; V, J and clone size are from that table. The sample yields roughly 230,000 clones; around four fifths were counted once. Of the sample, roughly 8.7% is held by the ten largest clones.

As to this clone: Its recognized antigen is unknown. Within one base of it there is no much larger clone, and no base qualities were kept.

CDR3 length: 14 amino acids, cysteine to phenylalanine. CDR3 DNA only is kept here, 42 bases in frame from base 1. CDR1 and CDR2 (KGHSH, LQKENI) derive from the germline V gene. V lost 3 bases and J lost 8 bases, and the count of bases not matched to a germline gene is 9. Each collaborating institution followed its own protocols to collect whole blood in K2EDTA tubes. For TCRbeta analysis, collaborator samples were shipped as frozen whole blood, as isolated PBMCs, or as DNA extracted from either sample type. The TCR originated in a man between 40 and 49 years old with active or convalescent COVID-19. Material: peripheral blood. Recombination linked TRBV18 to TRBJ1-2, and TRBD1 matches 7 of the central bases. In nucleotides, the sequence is TGTGCCAGCTCACCTGACAGGGATCGGACAGGCTACACCTTC. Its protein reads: CASSPDRDRTGYTF.